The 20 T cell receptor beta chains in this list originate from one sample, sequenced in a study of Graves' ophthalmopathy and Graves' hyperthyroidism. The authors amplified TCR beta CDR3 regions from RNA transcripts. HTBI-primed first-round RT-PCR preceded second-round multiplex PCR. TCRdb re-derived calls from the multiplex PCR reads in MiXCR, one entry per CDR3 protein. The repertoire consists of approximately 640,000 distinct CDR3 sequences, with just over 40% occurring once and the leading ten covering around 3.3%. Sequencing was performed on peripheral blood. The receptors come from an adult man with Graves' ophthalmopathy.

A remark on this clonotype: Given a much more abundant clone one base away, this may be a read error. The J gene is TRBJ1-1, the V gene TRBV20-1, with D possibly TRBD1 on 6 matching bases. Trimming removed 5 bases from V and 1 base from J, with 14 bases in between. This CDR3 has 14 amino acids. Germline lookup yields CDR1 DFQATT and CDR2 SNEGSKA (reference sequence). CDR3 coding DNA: TGCAGTGCTGGAATAGACAGGTGGAACACTGAAGCTTTCTTT. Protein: CSAGIDRWNTEAFF.

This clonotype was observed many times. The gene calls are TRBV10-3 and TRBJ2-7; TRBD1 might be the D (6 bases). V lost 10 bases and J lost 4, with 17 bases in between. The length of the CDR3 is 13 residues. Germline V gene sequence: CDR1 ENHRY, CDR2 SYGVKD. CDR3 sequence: CATMGQGFYEQYF. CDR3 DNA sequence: TGTGCCACTATGGGACAAGGATTTTACGAGCAGTACTTC.

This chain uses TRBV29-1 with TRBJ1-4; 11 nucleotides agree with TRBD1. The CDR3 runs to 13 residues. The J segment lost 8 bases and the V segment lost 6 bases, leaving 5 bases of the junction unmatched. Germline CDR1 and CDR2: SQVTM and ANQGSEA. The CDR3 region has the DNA TGCAGCGTGGGAAGGGACAGGGGGGAAAAACTGTTTTTT. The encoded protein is CSVGRDRGEKLFF. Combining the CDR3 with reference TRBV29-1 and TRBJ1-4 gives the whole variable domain SAVISQKPSRDICQRGTSLTIQCQVDSQVTMMFWYRQQPGQSLTLIATANQGSEATYESGFVIDKFPISRPNLTFSTLTVSNMSPEDSSIYLCSVGRDRGEKLFFGSGTQLSVL.

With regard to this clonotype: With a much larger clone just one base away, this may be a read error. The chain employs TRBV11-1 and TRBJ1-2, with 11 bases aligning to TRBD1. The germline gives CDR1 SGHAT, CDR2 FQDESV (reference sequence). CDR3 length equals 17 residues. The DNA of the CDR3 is TGTGCCAGCGGCTTAAACCGGACAGGGGGCAGAGTCTATGGCTACACCTTC. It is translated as CASGLNRTGGRVYGYTF. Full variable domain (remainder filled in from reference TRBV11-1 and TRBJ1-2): EAEVAQSPRYKITEKSQAVAFWCDPISGHATLYWYRQILGQGPELLVQFQDESVVDDSQLPKDRFSAERLKGVDSTLKIQPAELGDSAMYLCASGLNRTGGRVYGYTFGSGTRLTVV.

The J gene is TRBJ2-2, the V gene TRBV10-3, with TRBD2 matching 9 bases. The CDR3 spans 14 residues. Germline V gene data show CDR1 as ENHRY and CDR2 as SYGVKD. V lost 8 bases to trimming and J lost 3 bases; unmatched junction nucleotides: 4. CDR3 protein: CAISAGGYTGELFF. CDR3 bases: TGTGCCATCTCGGCGGGGGGGTACACCGGGGAGCTGTTTTTT.

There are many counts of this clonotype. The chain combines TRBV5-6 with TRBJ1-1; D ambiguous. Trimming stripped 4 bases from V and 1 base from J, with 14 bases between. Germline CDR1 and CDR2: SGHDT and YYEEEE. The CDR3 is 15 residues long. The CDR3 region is CASSRVESRNTEAFF. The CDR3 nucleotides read TGTGCCAGCAGCAGGGTGGAGTCCAGGAACACTGAAGCTTTCTTT.

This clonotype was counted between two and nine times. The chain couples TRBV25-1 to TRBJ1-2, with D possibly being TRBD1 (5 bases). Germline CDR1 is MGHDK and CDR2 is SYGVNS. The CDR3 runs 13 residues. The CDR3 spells CAREGTDAAGYTF. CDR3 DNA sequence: TGTGCTAGAGAGGGGACGGACGCCGCGGGCTACACCTTC.

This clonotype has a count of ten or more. The CDR3 nucleotides read TGTGCCAGCAGCTCGCAAGGGACAGGGAAGAACGAGCAGTACTTC. This codes for CASSSQGTGKNEQYF. This chain joins TRBV13 and TRBJ2-7; 9 nucleotides match TRBD1. The germline gives CDR1 PRHDT, CDR2 FYEKMQ (reference sequence). The junction had 9 bases not matched to a gene; V was cut back by 4 bases and J by 5 bases. This CDR3 is built from 15 residues.

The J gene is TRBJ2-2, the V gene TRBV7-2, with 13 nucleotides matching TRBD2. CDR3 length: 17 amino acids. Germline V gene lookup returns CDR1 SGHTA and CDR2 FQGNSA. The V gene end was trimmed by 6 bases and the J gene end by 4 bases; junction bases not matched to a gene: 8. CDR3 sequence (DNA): TGTGCCAGCAGTTCGAGACTAGCGGGGGGTCCCACCGGGGAGCTGTTTTTT. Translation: CASSSRLAGGPTGELFF. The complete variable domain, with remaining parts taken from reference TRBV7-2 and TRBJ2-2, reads GAGVSQSPSNKVTEKGKDVELRCDPISGHTALYWYRQSLGQGLEFLIYFQGNSAPDKSGLPSDRFSAERTGGSVSTLTIQRTQQEDSAVYLCASSSRLAGGPTGELFFGEGSRLTVL.

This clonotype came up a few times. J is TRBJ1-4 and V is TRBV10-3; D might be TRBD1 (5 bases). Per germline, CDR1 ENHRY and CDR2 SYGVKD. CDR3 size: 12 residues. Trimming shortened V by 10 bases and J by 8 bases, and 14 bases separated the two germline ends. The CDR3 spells CASRPGQEKLFF. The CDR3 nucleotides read TGTGCCAGCCGACCGGGGCAGGAAAAACTGTTTTTT.

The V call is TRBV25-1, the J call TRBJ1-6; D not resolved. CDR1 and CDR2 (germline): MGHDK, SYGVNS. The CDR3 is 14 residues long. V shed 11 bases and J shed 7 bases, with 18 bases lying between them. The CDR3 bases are TGTGCCTGGAGCGACTTAGGGAACAATTCACCCCTCCACTTT. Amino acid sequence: CAWSDLGNNSPLHF.

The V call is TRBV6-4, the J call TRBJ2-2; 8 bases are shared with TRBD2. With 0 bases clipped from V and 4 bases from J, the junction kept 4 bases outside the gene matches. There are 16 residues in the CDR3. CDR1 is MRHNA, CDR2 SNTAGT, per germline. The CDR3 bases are TGTGCCAGCAGTGACTCGTCGGGGGGGCCCACCGGGGAGCTGTTTTTT. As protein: CASSDSSGGPTGELFF.

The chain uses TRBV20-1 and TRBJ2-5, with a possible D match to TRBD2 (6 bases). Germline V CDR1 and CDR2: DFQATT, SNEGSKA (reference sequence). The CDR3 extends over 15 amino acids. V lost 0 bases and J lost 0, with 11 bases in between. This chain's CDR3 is CSARDPRGDQETQYF. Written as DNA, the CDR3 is TGCAGTGCTAGAGATCCGCGGGGCGACCAAGAGACCCAGTACTTC.

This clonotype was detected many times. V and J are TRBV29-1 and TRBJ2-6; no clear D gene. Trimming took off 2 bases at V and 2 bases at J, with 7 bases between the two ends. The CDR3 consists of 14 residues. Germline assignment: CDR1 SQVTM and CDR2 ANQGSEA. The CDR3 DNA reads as TGCAGCGTTGAAACTGGGGCTGGGGCCAACGTCCTGACTTTC. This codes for CSVETGAGANVLTF.

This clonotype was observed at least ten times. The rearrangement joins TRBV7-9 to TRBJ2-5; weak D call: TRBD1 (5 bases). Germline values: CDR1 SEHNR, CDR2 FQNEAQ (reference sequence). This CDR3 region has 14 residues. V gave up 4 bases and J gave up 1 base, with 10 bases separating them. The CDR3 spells CASSSQGSQETQYF. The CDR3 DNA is TGTGCCAGCAGCTCGCAGGGTTCCCAAGAGACCCAGTACTTC.

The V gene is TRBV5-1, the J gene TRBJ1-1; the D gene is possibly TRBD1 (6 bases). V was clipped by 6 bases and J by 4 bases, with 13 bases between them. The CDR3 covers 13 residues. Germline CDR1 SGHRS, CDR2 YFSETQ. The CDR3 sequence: CASTQSGATEAFF. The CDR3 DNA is TGCGCCAGCACCCAATCGGGGGCCACTGAAGCTTTCTTT.

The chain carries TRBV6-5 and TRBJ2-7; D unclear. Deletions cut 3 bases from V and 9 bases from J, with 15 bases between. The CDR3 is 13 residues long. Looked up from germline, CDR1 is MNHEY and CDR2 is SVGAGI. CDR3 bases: TGTGCCAGCAGTTATTACGGATCAGCCGGGCAGTACTTC. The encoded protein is CASSYYGSAGQYF.

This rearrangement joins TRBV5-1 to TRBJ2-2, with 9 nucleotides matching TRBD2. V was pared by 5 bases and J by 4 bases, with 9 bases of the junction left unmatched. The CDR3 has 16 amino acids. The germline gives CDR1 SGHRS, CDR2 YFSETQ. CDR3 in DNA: TGCGCCAGCAGAGTGCTAGCTAGCGGGGTCACCGGGGAGCTGTTTTTT. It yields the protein CASRVLASGVTGELFF.

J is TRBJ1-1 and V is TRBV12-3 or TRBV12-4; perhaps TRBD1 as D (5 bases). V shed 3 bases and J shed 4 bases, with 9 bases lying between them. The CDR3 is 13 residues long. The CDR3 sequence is CASSFWGSTEAFF. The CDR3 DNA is TGTGCCAGCAGTTTTTGGGGGTCCACTGAAGCTTTCTTT.

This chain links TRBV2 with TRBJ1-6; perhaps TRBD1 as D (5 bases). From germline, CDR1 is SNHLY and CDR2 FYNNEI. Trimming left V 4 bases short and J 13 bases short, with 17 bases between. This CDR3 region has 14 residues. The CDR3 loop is CASSVGRAQGPLHF. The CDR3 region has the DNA TGTGCCAGCAGTGTAGGCAGGGCCCAAGGGCCCCTCCACTTT.